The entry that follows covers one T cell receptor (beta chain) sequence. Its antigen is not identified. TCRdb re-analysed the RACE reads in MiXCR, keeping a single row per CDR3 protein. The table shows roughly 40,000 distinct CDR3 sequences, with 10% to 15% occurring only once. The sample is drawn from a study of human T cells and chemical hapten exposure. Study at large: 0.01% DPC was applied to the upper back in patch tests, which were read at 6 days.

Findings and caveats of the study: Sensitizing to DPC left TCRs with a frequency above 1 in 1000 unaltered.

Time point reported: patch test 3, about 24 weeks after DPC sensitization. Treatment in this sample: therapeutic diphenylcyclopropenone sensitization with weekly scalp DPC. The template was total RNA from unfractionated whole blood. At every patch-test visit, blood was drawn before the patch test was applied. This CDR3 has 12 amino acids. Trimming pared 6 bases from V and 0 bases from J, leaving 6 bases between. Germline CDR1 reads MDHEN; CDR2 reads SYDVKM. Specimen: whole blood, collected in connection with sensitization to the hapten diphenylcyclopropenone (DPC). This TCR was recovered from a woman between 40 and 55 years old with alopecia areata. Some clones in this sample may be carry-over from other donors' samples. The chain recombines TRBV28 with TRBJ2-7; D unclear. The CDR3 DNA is TGTGCCAGCAGCTCCCCCTCCTACGAGCAGTACTTC. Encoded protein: CASSSPSYEQYF.